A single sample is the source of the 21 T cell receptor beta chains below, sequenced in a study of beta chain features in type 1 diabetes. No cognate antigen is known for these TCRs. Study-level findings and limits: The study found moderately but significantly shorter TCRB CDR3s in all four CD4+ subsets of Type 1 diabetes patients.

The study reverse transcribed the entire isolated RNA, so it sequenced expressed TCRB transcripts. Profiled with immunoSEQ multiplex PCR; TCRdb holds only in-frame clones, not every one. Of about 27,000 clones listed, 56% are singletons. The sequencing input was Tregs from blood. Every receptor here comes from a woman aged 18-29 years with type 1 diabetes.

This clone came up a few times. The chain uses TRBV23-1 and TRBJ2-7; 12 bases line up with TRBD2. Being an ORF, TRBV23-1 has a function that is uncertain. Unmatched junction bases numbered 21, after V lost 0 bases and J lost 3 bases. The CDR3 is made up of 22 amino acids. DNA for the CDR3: TGCGCCAGCAGTCAATCTTCCGAACCCCCCAAAGGACTAGCGGGAAGTAGCTACGAGCAGTACGTC. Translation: CASSQSSEPPKGLAGSSYEQYV.

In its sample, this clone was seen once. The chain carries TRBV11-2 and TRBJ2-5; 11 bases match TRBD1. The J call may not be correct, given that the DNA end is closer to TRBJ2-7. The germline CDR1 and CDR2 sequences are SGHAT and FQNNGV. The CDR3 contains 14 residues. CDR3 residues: CASSPGQGDYEQYF. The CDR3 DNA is TGTGCCAGCAGCCCGGGACAGGGGGACTACGAGCAGTACTTC.

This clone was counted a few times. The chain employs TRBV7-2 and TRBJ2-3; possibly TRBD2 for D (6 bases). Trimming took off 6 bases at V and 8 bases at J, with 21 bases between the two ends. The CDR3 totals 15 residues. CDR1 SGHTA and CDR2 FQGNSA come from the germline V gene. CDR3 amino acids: CASRKFGSAGGTQYF. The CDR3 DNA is TGTGCCAGCAGGAAGTTCGGGAGCGCGGGCGGTACGCAGTATTTT.

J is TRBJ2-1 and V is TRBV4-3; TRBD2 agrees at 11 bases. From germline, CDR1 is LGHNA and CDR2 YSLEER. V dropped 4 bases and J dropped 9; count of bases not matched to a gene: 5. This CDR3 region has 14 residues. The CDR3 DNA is TGCGCCAGCAGCCTTAAGACTAGCGGGACTGAGCAGTTCTTC. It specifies CASSLKTSGTEQFF.

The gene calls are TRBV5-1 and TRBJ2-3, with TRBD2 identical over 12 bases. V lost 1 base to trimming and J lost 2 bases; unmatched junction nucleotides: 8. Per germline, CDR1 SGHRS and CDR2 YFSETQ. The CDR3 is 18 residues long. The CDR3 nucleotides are TGCGCCAGCAGCTTGCGTCTAGCGGGAGGGCTCCACACAGATACGCAGTATTTT. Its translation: CASSLRLAGGLHTDTQYF.

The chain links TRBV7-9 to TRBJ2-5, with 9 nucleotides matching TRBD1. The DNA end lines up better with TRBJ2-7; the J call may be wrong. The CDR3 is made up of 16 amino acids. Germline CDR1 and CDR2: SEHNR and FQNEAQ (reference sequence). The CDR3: CASSLWVGQGGHEQYF. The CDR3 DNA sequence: TGTGCCAGCAGCTTGTGGGTGGGACAGGGTGGCCACGAGCAGTACTTC.

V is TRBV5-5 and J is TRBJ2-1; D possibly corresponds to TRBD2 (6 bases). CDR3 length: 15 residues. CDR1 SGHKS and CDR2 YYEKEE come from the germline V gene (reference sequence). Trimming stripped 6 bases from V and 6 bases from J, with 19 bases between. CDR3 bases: TGTGCCAGCATCCCACAAGCGGGCGCGGGCAATGAGCAGTTCTTC. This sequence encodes CASIPQAGAGNEQFF.

CDR3 DNA: TGTGCCAGCAGCTTAACAGCAAAAGAGACCCAGTACTTC. Its protein product is CASSLTAKETQYF. The chain carries TRBV7-2 and TRBJ2-5; D unclear. This CDR3 region has 13 residues. Germline CDR1 and CDR2: SGHTA and FQGNSA. Trimming took 2 bases from V and 3 from J, leaving 7 bases between them.

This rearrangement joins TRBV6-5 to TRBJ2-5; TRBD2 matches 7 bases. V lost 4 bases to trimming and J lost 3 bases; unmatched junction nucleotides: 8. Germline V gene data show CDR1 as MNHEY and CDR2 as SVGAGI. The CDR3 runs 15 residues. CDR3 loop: CASSSLALGEETQYF. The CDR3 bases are TGTGCCAGCAGTTCACTAGCGTTAGGGGAAGAGACCCAGTACTTC.

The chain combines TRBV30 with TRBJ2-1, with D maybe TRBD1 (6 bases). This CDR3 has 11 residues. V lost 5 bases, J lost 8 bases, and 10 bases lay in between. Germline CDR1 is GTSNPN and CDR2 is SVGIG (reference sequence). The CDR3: CAWENRDEQFF. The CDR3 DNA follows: TGTGCCTGGGAAAACAGGGATGAGCAGTTCTTC.

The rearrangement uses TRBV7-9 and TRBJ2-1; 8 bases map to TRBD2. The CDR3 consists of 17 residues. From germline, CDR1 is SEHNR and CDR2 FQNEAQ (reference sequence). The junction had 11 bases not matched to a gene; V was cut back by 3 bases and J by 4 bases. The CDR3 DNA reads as TGTGCCAGCAGCTTTGAAGCTTTGGCGGGAGGTTACAATGAGCAGTTCTTC. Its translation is CASSFEALAGGYNEQFF.

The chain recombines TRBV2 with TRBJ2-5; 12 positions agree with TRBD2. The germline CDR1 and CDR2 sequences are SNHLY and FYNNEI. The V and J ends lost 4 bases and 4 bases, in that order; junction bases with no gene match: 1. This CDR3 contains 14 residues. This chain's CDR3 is CASSGGLAGETQYF. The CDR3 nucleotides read TGTGCCAGCAGTGGGGGACTAGCGGGAGAGACCCAGTACTTC.

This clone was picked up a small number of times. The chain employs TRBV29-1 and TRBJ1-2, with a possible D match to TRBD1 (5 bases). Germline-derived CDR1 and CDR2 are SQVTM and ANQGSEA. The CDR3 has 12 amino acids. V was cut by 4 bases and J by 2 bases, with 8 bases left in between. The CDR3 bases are TGCAGCGTTGGCGGGGGGAACTATGGCTACACCTTC. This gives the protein CSVGGGNYGYTF.

CDR3 nucleotides: TGTGCCAGCAGTTACTCGGTCGGGCAGCCCCAGCATTTT. Translated: CASSYSVGQPQHF. The chain recombines TRBV6-5 with TRBJ1-5; D remains ambiguous. Trimming removed 0 bases from V and 7 bases from J, with 7 bases in between. There are 13 residues in the CDR3. Germline-derived CDR1 and CDR2 are MNHEY and SVGAGI.

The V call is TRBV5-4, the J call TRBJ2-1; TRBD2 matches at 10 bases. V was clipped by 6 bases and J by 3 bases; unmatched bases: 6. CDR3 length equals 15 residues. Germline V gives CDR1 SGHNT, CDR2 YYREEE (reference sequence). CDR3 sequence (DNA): TGTGCCAGCACTGACAGACTAGCGGGCTACAATGAGCAGTTCTTC. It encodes CASTDRLAGYNEQFF.

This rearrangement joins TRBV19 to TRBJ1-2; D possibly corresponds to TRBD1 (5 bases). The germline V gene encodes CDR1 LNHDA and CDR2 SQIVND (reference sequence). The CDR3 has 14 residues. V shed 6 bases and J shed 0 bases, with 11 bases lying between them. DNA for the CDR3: TGTGCCAGTAGACGCGACAGAACTAACTATGGCTACACCTTC. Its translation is CASRRDRTNYGYTF.

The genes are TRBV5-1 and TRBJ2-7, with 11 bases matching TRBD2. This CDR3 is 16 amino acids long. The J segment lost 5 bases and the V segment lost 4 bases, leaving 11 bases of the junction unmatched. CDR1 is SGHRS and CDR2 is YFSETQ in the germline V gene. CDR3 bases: TGCGCCAGCAGCAGAGGGACTAGCGGAGCGATCGACGAGCAGTACTTC. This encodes CASSRGTSGAIDEQYF.

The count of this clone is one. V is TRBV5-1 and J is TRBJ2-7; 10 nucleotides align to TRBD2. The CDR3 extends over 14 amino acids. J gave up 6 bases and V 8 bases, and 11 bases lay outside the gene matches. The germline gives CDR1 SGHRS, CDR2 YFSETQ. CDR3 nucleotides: TGCGCCAGTTCAAACCCTAGCGGGGGTAGCGAGCAGTACTTC. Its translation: CASSNPSGGSEQYF. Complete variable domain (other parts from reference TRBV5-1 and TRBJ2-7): KAGVTQTPRYLIKTRGQQVTLSCSPISGHRSVSWYQQTPGQGLQFLFEYFSETQRNKGNFPGRFSGRQFSNSRSEMNVSTLELGDSALYLCASSNPSGGSEQYFGPGTRLTVT.

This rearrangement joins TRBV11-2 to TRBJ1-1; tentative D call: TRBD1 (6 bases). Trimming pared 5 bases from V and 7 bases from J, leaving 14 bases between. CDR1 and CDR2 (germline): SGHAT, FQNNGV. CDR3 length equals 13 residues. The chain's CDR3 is CASSADRLSEAFF. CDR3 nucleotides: TGTGCCAGCAGCGCAGACAGGCTGAGTGAAGCTTTCTTT. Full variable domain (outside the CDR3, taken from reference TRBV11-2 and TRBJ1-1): EAGVAQSPRYKIIEKRQSVAFWCNPISGHATLYWYQQILGQGPKLLIQFQNNGVVDDSQLPKDRFSAERLKGVDSTLKIQPAKLEDSAVYLCASSADRLSEAFFGQGTRLTVV.

CDR3 loop: CASSAELVAGATDTQYF. As DNA, the CDR3 is TGTGCCAGCAGCGCCGAACTAGTAGCGGGGGCCACAGATACGCAGTATTTT. V usage is TRBV7-9 and J usage is TRBJ2-3; 9 positions match TRBD2. In germline, CDR1 is SEHNR, CDR2 FQNEAQ (reference sequence). The CDR3 is 17 amino acids. V gave up 5 bases and J gave up 2 bases; unmatched junction bases: 11.

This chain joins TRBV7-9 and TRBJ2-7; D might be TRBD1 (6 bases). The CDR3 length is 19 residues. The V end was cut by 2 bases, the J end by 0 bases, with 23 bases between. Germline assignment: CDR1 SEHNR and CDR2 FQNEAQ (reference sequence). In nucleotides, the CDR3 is TGTGCCAGCAGCTTAAAGTTGCAGGACAGAGATGGCTACTCCTACGAGCAGTACGTC. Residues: CASSLKLQDRDGYSYEQYV.